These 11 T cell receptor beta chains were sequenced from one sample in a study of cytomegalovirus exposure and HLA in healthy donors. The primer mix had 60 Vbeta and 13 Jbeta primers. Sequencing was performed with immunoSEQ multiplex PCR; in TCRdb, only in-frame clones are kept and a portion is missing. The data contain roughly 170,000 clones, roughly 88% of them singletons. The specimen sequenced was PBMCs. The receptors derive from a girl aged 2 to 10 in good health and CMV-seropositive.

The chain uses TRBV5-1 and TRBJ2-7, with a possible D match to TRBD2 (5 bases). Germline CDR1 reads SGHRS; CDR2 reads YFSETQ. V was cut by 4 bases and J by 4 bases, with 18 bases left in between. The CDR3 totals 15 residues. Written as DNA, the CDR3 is TGCGCCAGCAGCCAAGGAGGTATAGGGTTTTACGAGCAGTACTTC. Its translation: CASSQGGIGFYEQYF.

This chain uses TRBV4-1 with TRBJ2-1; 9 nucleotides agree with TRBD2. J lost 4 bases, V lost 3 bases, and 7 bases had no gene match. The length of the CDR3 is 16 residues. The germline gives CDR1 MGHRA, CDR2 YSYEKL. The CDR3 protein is CASSQTLAGTYNEQFF. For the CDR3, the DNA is TGCGCCAGCAGCCAGACGCTAGCGGGGACTTACAATGAGCAGTTCTTC.

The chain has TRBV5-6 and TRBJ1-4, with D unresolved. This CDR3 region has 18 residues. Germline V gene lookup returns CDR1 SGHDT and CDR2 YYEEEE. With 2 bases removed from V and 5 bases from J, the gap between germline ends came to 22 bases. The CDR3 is CASSFQGFLDGENEKLFF. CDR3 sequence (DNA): TGTGCCAGCAGCTTCCAAGGCTTCTTGGACGGGGAAAATGAAAAACTGTTTTTT.

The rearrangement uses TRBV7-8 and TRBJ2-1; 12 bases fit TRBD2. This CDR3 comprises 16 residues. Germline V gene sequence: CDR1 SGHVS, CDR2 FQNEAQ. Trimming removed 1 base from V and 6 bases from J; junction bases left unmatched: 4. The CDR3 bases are TGTGCCAGCAGCTTAGTTTCTAGCGGGAGGGGCAATGAGCAGTTCTTC. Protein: CASSLVSSGRGNEQFF.

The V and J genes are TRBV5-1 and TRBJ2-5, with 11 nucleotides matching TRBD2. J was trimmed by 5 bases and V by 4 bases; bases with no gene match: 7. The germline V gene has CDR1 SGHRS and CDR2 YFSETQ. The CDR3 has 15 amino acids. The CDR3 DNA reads TGCGCCAGCAGCGCCCTAGCGGGGGGTCGGGAGACCCAGTACTTC. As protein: CASSALAGGRETQYF. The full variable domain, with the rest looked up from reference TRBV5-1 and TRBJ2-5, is KAGVTQTPRYLIKTRGQQVTLSCSPISGHRSVSWYQQTPGQGLQFLFEYFSETQRNKGNFPGRFSGRQFSNSRSEMNVSTLELGDSALYLCASSALAGGRETQYFGPGTRLLVL.

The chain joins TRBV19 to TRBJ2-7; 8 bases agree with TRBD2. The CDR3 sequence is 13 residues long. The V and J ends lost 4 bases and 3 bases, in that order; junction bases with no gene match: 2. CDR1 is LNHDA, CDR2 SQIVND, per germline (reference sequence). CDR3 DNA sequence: TGTGCCAGTAGTAGCGGGGGGAGCTACGAGCAGTACTTC. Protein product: CASSSGGSYEQYF.

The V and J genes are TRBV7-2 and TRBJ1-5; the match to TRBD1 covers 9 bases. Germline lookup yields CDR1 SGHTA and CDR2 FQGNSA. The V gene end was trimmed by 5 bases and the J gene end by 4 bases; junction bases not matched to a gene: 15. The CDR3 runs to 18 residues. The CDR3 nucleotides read TGTGCCAGCAGCCCTCGACACCTTACAGGGGGCTATAATCAGCCCCAGCATTTT. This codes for CASSPRHLTGGYNQPQHF. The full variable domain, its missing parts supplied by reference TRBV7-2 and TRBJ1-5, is GAGVSQSPSNKVTEKGKDVELRCDPISGHTALYWYRQSLGQGLEFLIYFQGNSAPDKSGLPSDRFSAERTGGSVSTLTIQRTQQEDSAVYLCASSPRHLTGGYNQPQHFGDGTRLSIL.

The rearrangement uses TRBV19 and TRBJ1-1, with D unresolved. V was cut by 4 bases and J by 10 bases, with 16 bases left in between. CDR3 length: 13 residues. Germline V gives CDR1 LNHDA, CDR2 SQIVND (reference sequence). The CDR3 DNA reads TGTGCCAGTAGTAAACAGTCCCTCGTCGGAGCTTTCTTT. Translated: CASSKQSLVGAFF.

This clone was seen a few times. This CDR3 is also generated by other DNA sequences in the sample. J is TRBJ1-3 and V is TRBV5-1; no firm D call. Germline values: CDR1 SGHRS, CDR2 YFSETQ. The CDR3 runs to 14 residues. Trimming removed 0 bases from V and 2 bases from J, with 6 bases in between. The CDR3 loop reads CASSLESPGNTIYF. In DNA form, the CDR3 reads TGCGCCAGCAGCTTGGAGAGTCCTGGAAACACCATATATTTT.

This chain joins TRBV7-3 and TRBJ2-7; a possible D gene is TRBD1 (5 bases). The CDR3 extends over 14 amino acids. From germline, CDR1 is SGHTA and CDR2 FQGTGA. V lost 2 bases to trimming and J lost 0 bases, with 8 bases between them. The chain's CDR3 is CASSLDGHSYEQYF. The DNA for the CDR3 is TGTGCCAGCAGCTTAGACGGACACTCCTACGAGCAGTACTTC.

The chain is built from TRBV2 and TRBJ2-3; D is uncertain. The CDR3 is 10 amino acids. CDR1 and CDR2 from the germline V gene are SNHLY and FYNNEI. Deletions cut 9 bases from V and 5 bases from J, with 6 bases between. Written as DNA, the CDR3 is TGTGCCAGTAGACAAGATACGCAGTATTTT. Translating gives CASRQDTQYF.